The 16 T cell receptor beta chains below come from one sample, sequenced in a study of long-term antiretroviral therapy in people with HIV. Runs used v3.0 of the immunoSEQ assay and were done at survey level. Here immunoSEQ multiplex PCR was the method, and the copy in TCRdb shows in-frame clones only, minus some. This table holds about 20,000 clones, roughly 86% found once. The sample here was unsorted PBMCs, taken 0.5 years after starting antiretroviral therapy. These receptors originate from a middle-aged man with HIV.

The chain combines TRBV27 with TRBJ2-7; 10 bases agree with TRBD1. The CDR3 loop spans 13 amino acids. CDR1 and CDR2 (germline): MNHEY, SMNVEV (reference sequence). Trimming took 6 bases from V and 1 from J; bases not matched to a gene: 0. The CDR3 loop is CASRGQGSYEQYF. The CDR3 region has the DNA TGTGCCAGCAGGGGACAGGGGTCCTACGAGCAGTACTTC.

This sequence joins TRBV19 and TRBJ2-7; TRBD1 agrees at 7 bases. The CDR3 sequence is 14 residues long. The V gene end was trimmed by 2 bases and the J gene end by 1 base; junction bases not matched to a gene: 2. Germline CDR1 and CDR2: LNHDA and SQIVND (reference sequence). CDR3 amino acids: CASSIRDRSYEQYF. The CDR3 region has the DNA TGTGCCAGTAGTATAAGGGACAGATCCTACGAGCAGTACTTC.

V gene TRBV2 combines with J gene TRBJ1-2; D not certain. CDR3 length equals 17 residues. Germline V gene lookup returns CDR1 SNHLY and CDR2 FYNNEI. Trimming removed 7 bases at V and 3 bases at J, with 24 bases between. In nucleotides, the CDR3 is TGTGCCAGCACCAGTATTCAAGGCCCAAGATGGGACTATGGCTACACCTTC. It is translated as CASTSIQGPRWDYGYTF.

The chain uses TRBV5-1 and TRBJ2-7, with D possibly being TRBD2 (7 bases). From germline, CDR1 is SGHRS and CDR2 YFSETQ. The CDR3 is 16 residues long. V lost 4 bases and J lost 3, with 20 bases in between. CDR3 region: CASSPTAGGGYYEQYF. CDR3 nucleotide sequence: TGCGCCAGCAGCCCCACCGCTGGGGGGGGCTACTACGAGCAGTACTTC.

This CDR3 is CASSARDSGYEQYF. For the CDR3, the DNA is TGTGCCAGTAGTGCCCGGGACAGTGGGTACGAGCAGTACTTC. The chain joins TRBV19 to TRBJ2-7; 7 nucleotides line up with TRBD1. The V and J ends lost 5 bases and 4 bases, in that order; junction bases with no gene match: 8. The CDR3 sequence is 14 residues long. CDR1 and CDR2 (germline): LNHDA, SQIVND (reference sequence).

The chain employs TRBV12-5 and TRBJ2-1; possible D gene TRBD2, 6 bases. Trimming stripped 1 base from V and 6 bases from J, with 10 bases between. The CDR3 loop spans 14 amino acids. The germline gives CDR1 LGHNT, CDR2 FRNRAP. The CDR3 nucleotides read TGTGCTAGTGGTTTGGGCGGGGAAACCAATGAGCAGTTCTTC. Translated, it gives CASGLGGETNEQFF. Full variable domain (missing parts from reference TRBV12-5 and TRBJ2-1): DARVTQTPRHKVTEMGQEVTMRCQPILGHNTVFWYRQTMMQGLELLAYFRNRAPLDDSGMPKDRFSAEMPDATLATLKIQPSEPRDSAVYFCASGLGGETNEQFFGPGTRLTVL.

The rearrangement links TRBV7-2 to TRBJ2-1, with D perhaps being TRBD1 or TRBD2 (5 bases each). Trimming took 1 base from V and 1 from J, leaving 11 bases between them. From germline, CDR1 is SGHTA and CDR2 FQGNSA. The CDR3 covers 16 residues. The CDR3 sequence: CASSLDSGPSYNEQFF. CDR3 coding DNA: TGTGCCAGCAGCTTAGATTCGGGGCCGTCCTACAATGAGCAGTTCTTC.

This rearrangement joins TRBV5-1 to TRBJ2-7, with a possible D match to TRBD2 (6 bases). Germline V gene lookup returns CDR1 SGHRS and CDR2 YFSETQ. The CDR3 spans 13 residues. V was pared by 7 bases and J by 0 bases, with 11 bases between. The CDR3 loop is CASAGHNSYEQYF. For the CDR3, the DNA is TGCGCCAGCGCGGGGCACAACTCCTACGAGCAGTACTTC.

In this sample, this clone turned up a few times. CDR3 DNA: TGTGCCAGCAGCTTAGCTGTGGCCTACGAGCAGTACTTC. Protein sequence: CASSLAVAYEQYF. The chain links TRBV7-9 to TRBJ2-7; D gene unclear. Per the germline V gene, CDR1 is SEHNR and CDR2 is FQNEAQ (reference sequence). The CDR3 is 13 residues long. The ends were cut back, 0 bases at V and 2 bases at J, with 5 bases in the middle. Full variable domain (missing parts from reference TRBV7-9 and TRBJ2-7): DTGVSQNPRHKITKRGQNVTFRCDPISEHNRLYWYRQTLGQGPEFLTYFQNEAQLEKSRLLSDRFSAERPKGSFSTLEIQRTEQGDSAMYLCASSLAVAYEQYFGPGTRLTVT.

This rearrangement joins TRBV14 to TRBJ1-2, with 8 bases fitting TRBD1. The germline V gene encodes CDR1 SGHDN and CDR2 FVKESK. Trimming took 2 bases from V and 8 from J; bases not matched to a gene: 4. This CDR3 has 13 residues. CDR3 sequence: CASSQRSGGGYTF. The CDR3 DNA follows: TGTGCCAGCAGCCAACGGTCAGGGGGCGGCTACACCTTC.

This clone occurred once. V is TRBV10-2 and J is TRBJ2-7; 9 bases agree with TRBD1. The CDR3 consists of 14 residues. CDR1 is WSHSY and CDR2 is SAAADI in the germline V gene. V shed 6 bases and J 4 bases; nucleotides not matched to a gene: 7. Here the CDR3 DNA reads TGCGCCAGCAGGACCGGGACAGGGACTTACGAGCAGTACTTC. It yields the protein CASRTGTGTYEQYF.

V is TRBV13 and J is TRBJ1-2; perhaps TRBD1 as D (6 bases). Germline CDR1 PRHDT, CDR2 FYEKMQ (reference sequence). This CDR3 spans 15 amino acids. With 2 bases removed from V and 2 bases from J, the gap between germline ends came to 12 bases. The CDR3 protein is CASSLRTEPNYGYTF. CDR3 sequence (DNA): TGTGCCAGCAGCTTACGGACAGAGCCCAACTATGGCTACACCTTC.

This rearrangement joins TRBV5-1 to TRBJ2-1, with 10 bases that match TRBD1. Germline CDR1 and CDR2: SGHRS and YFSETQ. This CDR3 spans 19 amino acids. The V segment lost 0 bases and the J segment 6 bases; nucleotides outside the gene matches: 15. The CDR3 region is CASSLGKAPGQGNSNEQFF. The CDR3 coding sequence is TGCGCCAGCAGCTTGGGAAAAGCTCCGGGACAGGGGAATTCCAATGAGCAGTTCTTC. The complete variable domain, with remaining parts taken from reference TRBV5-1 and TRBJ2-1, reads KAGVTQTPRYLIKTRGQQVTLSCSPISGHRSVSWYQQTPGQGLQFLFEYFSETQRNKGNFPGRFSGRQFSNSRSEMNVSTLELGDSALYLCASSLGKAPGQGNSNEQFFGPGTRLTVL.

V and J are TRBV19 and TRBJ1-2; 7 bases are shared with TRBD1. Germline CDR1 reads LNHDA; CDR2 reads SQIVND (reference sequence). The CDR3 consists of 15 residues. After removal of 6 bases from V and 3 bases from J, the junction contained 10 bases not matched to a gene. In DNA form, the CDR3 reads TGTGCCAGTAGGGAGGACGGGACAGCCTACTATGGCTACACCTTC. Its translation is CASREDGTAYYGYTF.

The chain links TRBV5-4 to TRBJ2-2, with TRBD1 matching over 7 bases. The CDR3 contains 16 residues. Germline V gene sequence: CDR1 SGHNT, CDR2 YYREEE (reference sequence). The trim removed 5 bases at V and 0 bases at J, leaving 7 bases unmatched. The CDR3 DNA follows: TGTGCCAGCAGTAAAACACAGGGGTCGAACACCGGGGAGCTGTTTTTT. The encoded protein is CASSKTQGSNTGELFF.

The V gene is TRBV18, the J gene TRBJ2-7, with 8 bases that match TRBD2. Germline V lookup: CDR1 KGHSH, CDR2 LQKENI. This CDR3 is 15 amino acids long. V gave up 3 bases and J gave up 5 bases; unmatched junction bases: 9. The CDR3 DNA sequence: TGTGCCAGCTCACCCGGACTAGCTGTACGGGACGAGCAGTACTTC. Translated: CASSPGLAVRDEQYF.